The 32 T cell receptor beta chains given below trace back to one sample, sequenced in a study of graft-versus-host responses after intestinal transplantation. The data were produced by immunoSEQ multiplex PCR, yet TCRdb's version contains in-frame clones alone and is incomplete. The sample gives roughly 27,000 clones, around 78% of which show up once; 0.9% to 1.2% is in the top ten. The material was PBMCs, obtained 27 to 29 days after intestinal transplant. The source is a human patient who received an intestinal transplant, so some T cells may come from the graft donor.

CDR3 region: CASSQDPRQSYEKLFF. CDR3 DNA sequence: TGCGCCAGCAGCCAAGATCCCCGACAGTCGTATGAAAAACTGTTTTTT. V is TRBV4-1 and J is TRBJ1-4; D might be TRBD1 (5 bases). The V end lost 0 bases, the J end lost 6 bases, and 14 bases lay between the germline ends. The germline V gene has CDR1 MGHRA and CDR2 YSYEKL. The CDR3 spans 16 residues.

The chain joins TRBV29-1 to TRBJ2-7; no clear D. Germline lookup yields CDR1 SQVTM and CDR2 ANQGSEA. This CDR3 is 15 amino acids long. The ends were cut back, 0 bases at V and 0 bases at J, with 12 bases in the middle. CDR3 sequence reads: CSVEDGSLSSYEQYF. CDR3 bases: TGCAGCGTTGAAGATGGCAGTCTTAGCTCCTACGAGCAGTACTTC.

In its sample, this clone was seen once. The chain carries TRBV29-1 and TRBJ2-5, with D unresolved. The V end lost 3 bases, the J end lost 4 bases, and 6 bases lay between the germline ends. The germline CDR1 and CDR2 sequences are SQVTM and ANQGSEA. CDR3 length: 11 amino acids. The CDR3 spells CSVDGRETQYF. In nucleotides, the CDR3 is TGCAGCGTTGATGGTCGAGAGACCCAGTACTTC.

The chain employs TRBV5-1 and TRBJ1-5; D gene unclear. This CDR3 contains 9 residues. V dropped 4 bases and J dropped 9 bases, with 2 bases sitting between them. CDR1 is SGHRS and CDR2 is YFSETQ in the germline V gene. CDR3 protein: CASSLPQHF. Here the CDR3 DNA reads TGCGCCAGCAGCCTGCCCCAGCATTTT.

The chain links TRBV5-8 to TRBJ2-7; TRBD2 aligns across 7 bases. V lost 0 bases to trimming and J lost 0 bases; unmatched junction nucleotides: 6. Germline V gives CDR1 SGHTS, CDR2 YDEGEE. The CDR3 length is 16 residues. The CDR3 sequence is CASSLGGRGSSYEQYF. In DNA, the CDR3 is TGTGCCAGCAGCTTGGGAGGGCGGGGGAGCTCCTACGAGCAGTACTTC. The full variable domain, completed using reference TRBV5-8 and TRBJ2-7, is EAGVTQSPTHLIKTRGQQATLRCSPISGHTSVYWYQQALGLGLQFLLWYDEGEERNRGNFPPRFSGRQFPNYSSELNVNALELEDSALYLCASSLGGRGSSYEQYFGPGTRLTVT.

The V gene is TRBV10-3, the J gene TRBJ2-3; 12 bases agree with TRBD2. Germline trimming cut 3 bases from V and 6 bases from J; bases unmatched to any gene: 4. This CDR3 spans 15 amino acids. Germline V CDR1 and CDR2: ENHRY, SYGVKD. This chain's CDR3 is CAISDGTSGGDTQYF. CDR3 DNA sequence: TGTGCCATCAGTGACGGTACTAGCGGGGGGGATACGCAGTATTTT.

The gene calls are TRBV9 and TRBJ1-2, with 7 bases fitting TRBD1. Germline V gene data show CDR1 as SGDLS and CDR2 as YYNGEE. The CDR3 consists of 15 residues. The V segment lost 0 bases and the J segment 3 bases; nucleotides outside the gene matches: 5. The CDR3, as DNA: TGTGCCAGCAGCGTAGCTTCAGGGGGTTACTATGGCTACACCTTC. It specifies CASSVASGGYYGYTF.

The gene calls are TRBV1 and TRBJ1-2; TRBD1 reflects the table's D call only, with no check against the DNA. TRBV1 represents a pseudogene. This CDR3 has 13 residues. CDR3 in amino acids: CTSSQDRVYGYTF. The CDR3 DNA is TGCACCAGCAGCCAAGACAGGGTTTATGGCTACACCTTC.

V usage is TRBV7-9 and J usage is TRBJ2-1, with D perhaps assigned TRBD1 or TRBD2 (6 bases each). CDR3 length equals 16 residues. V lost 1 base and J 4 bases, leaving 14 bases between the germline ends. Germline V CDR1 and CDR2: SEHNR, FQNEAQ (reference sequence). CDR3 coding DNA: TGTGCCAGCAGCTTAGGTATAGGGGGGTCTTACAATGAGCAGTTCTTC. As protein: CASSLGIGGSYNEQFF. The full variable domain, its missing parts supplied by reference TRBV7-9 and TRBJ2-1, is DTGVSQNPRHKITKRGQNVTFRCDPISEHNRLYWYRQTLGQGPEFLTYFQNEAQLEKSRLLSDRFSAERPKGSFSTLEIQRTEQGDSAMYLCASSLGIGGSYNEQFFGPGTRLTVL.

The rearrangement links TRBV10-3 to TRBJ2-1; no definite D call. Germline V gene data show CDR1 as ENHRY and CDR2 as SYGVKD. The CDR3 extends over 12 amino acids. V lost 2 bases, J lost 6 bases, and 5 bases lay in between. The DNA of the CDR3 is TGTGCCATCAGTGAGACTATCAATGAGCAGTTCTTC. Translated, it gives CAISETINEQFF.

The rearrangement links TRBV28 to TRBJ2-1; the D gene is possibly TRBD2 (6 bases). Trimming left V 4 bases short and J 6 bases short, with 19 bases between. Germline lookup yields CDR1 MDHEN and CDR2 SYDVKM. CDR3 length: 16 residues. CDR3 sequence (DNA): TGTGCCAGCAGTTCCTCAGTCCGGGCCGGGGGCAATGAGCAGTTCTTC. Amino acids: CASSSSVRAGGNEQFF.

The chain uses TRBV6-1 and TRBJ1-2, with unresolved D. Trimming cost V 3 bases and J 3 bases, with 8 bases left between them. The CDR3 loop spans 13 amino acids. Looked up from germline, CDR1 is MNHNS and CDR2 is SASEGT. The DNA of the CDR3 is TGTGCCAGCAGTGAGTTCGGTCACTATGGCTACACCTTC. Translated: CASSEFGHYGYTF.

This clone was detected only a few times. CDR3 sequence: CASSFSGGDEQFF. In DNA form, the CDR3 reads TGTGCCAGCAGTTTCAGTGGGGGGGATGAGCAGTTCTTC. The chain combines TRBV28 with TRBJ2-1; TRBD2 matches 7 bases. CDR1 is MDHEN, CDR2 SYDVKM, per germline. V lost 3 bases and J lost 8; bases outside the gene matches: 4. The CDR3 covers 13 residues.

This clone was recorded a few times. The genes are TRBV5-6 and TRBJ1-1, with 9 nucleotides matching TRBD1. V lost 4 bases and J lost 3; bases outside the gene matches: 7. This CDR3 contains 15 residues. The germline V gene has CDR1 SGHDT and CDR2 YYEEEE. The CDR3 protein is CASSPETGGDTEAFF. As DNA, the CDR3 is TGTGCCAGCAGCCCCGAGACAGGGGGGGACACTGAAGCTTTCTTT.

This chain links TRBV6-1 with TRBJ2-2, with 7 bases fitting TRBD1. CDR1 and CDR2 (germline): MNHNS, SASEGT. The V segment lost 8 bases and the J segment 9 bases; nucleotides outside the gene matches: 6. There are 12 residues in the CDR3. For the CDR3, the DNA is TGTGCCAGCTGGGACAGCCTCTGGGAGCTGTTTTTT. Residues: CASWDSLWELFF.

This clone has only a few counts. The V call is TRBV5-6, the J call TRBJ2-1, with a tentative D call TRBD1 (7 bases). The V and J ends lost 0 bases and 2 bases respectively, with 18 bases between them. Germline loops: CDR1 SGHDT, CDR2 YYEEEE. This CDR3 has 18 amino acids. CDR3 protein: CASSLAPGGGGTYNEQFF. The CDR3 DNA is TGTGCCAGCAGCTTGGCTCCTGGAGGGGGCGGAACCTACAATGAGCAGTTCTTC.

The chain combines TRBV7-8 with TRBJ2-3; D is unclear. The ends were cut back, 2 bases at V and 6 bases at J, with 12 bases in the middle. The germline V gene has CDR1 SGHVS and CDR2 FQNEAQ. The CDR3 has 14 residues. The CDR3 DNA reads as TGTGCCAGCAGCTTAACCCAAACAGACGATACGCAGTATTTT. Protein: CASSLTQTDDTQYF. The full variable domain, with the rest looked up from reference TRBV7-8 and TRBJ2-3, is GAGVSQSPRYKVAKRGQDVALRCDPISGHVSLFWYQQALGQGPEFLTYFQNEAQLDKSGLPSDRFFAERPEGSVSTLKIQRTQQEDSAVYLCASSLTQTDDTQYFGPGTRLTVL.

The V call is TRBV21-1, the J call TRBJ1-5; the table's D call TRBD1 went unverified against the DNA. TRBV21-1 is shown as a pseudogene. CDR3 length: 16 amino acids. CDR3 region: CASSKEGAPRNQPQHF. CDR3 nucleotides: TGTGCCAGCAGCAAAGAGGGGGCCCCCCGCAATCAGCCCCAGCATTTT.

The rearrangement links TRBV27 to TRBJ2-1; D possibly corresponds to TRBD1 (6 bases). Germline values: CDR1 MNHEY, CDR2 SMNVEV (reference sequence). V lost 3 bases to trimming and J lost 3 bases, with 18 bases between them. The CDR3 is 17 amino acids. The CDR3 region is CASSLYFGGGRYNEQFF. The CDR3 region has the DNA TGTGCCAGCAGTTTGTATTTCGGTGGGGGCCGCTACAATGAGCAGTTCTTC.

The CDR3 sequence is CASSFGGGPPNTGELFF. Here the CDR3 DNA reads TGCGCCAGCAGCTTCGGCGGGGGGCCGCCGAACACCGGGGAGCTGTTTTTT. The V call is TRBV5-1, the J call TRBJ2-2, with TRBD2 matching 8 bases. V shed 2 bases, J shed 0 bases, and the junction held 6 bases outside the gene matches. The CDR3 is 17 residues long. Germline CDR1 SGHRS, CDR2 YFSETQ.

This chain links TRBV2 with TRBJ1-2; D gene uncertain. V was clipped by 7 bases and J by 7 bases, with 7 bases between them. There are 10 residues in the CDR3. The germline V gene encodes CDR1 SNHLY and CDR2 FYNNEI. CDR3 sequence reads: CASNQVGYTF. The CDR3 region has the DNA TGTGCCAGCAACCAAGTTGGCTACACCTTC.

The chain carries TRBV10-1 and TRBJ2-3; maybe TRBD2 (6 bases). V dropped 5 bases and J dropped 6 bases, with 15 bases sitting between them. The germline V gene has CDR1 WNHNN and CDR2 SYGVQD (reference sequence). CDR3 size: 14 residues. The CDR3 here is CASSIGGMEDTQYF. The CDR3, as DNA: TGCGCCAGCAGTATCGGGGGAATGGAGGATACGCAGTATTTT.

The rearrangement links TRBV28 to TRBJ1-1; D call uncertain. The V and J ends lost 5 bases and 4 bases respectively, with 14 bases between them. CDR3 size: 14 residues. Germline CDR1 MDHEN, CDR2 SYDVKM. The CDR3 nucleotides read TGTGCCAGCAGTCCCCTAGGAAGGGCCACTGAAGCTTTCTTT. Translating it yields CASSPLGRATEAFF.

This clone was seen a handful of times. V gene TRBV25-1 combines with J gene TRBJ2-7; D is possibly TRBD2 (5 bases). Germline V gene sequence: CDR1 MGHDK, CDR2 SYGVNS. V lost 7 bases and J lost 3, with 13 bases in between. This CDR3 region has 13 residues. This chain's CDR3 is CASTEVWCYEQYF. The CDR3 DNA reads as TGTGCCAGCACGGAGGTATGGTGCTACGAGCAGTACTTC.

This clone was observed a few times. The chain couples TRBV6-5 to TRBJ1-4; unclear D gene. This CDR3 has 10 amino acids. V was clipped by 10 bases and J by 6 bases, with 6 bases between them. From germline, CDR1 is MNHEY and CDR2 SVGAGI. The CDR3 nucleotides read TGTGCCACATTGGATGAAAAACTGTTTTTT. This sequence encodes CATLDEKLFF.

This chain links TRBV5-1 with TRBJ2-7, with D possibly matching TRBD1 (6 bases). Deletions cut 3 bases from V and 3 bases from J, with 10 bases between. This CDR3 is built from 13 residues. The germline V gene encodes CDR1 SGHRS and CDR2 YFSETQ. CDR3 loop: CASSSGQNYEQYF. The CDR3 region has the DNA TGCGCCAGCAGCTCGGGACAAAACTACGAGCAGTACTTC.

The sample holds a few counts of this clone. V gene TRBV4-1 combines with J gene TRBJ1-2, with D possibly TRBD1 on 5 matching bases. The CDR3 length is 15 residues. CDR1 MGHRA and CDR2 YSYEKL come from the germline V gene. Trimming took off 0 bases at V and 3 bases at J, with 11 bases between the two ends. CDR3 amino acids: CASSQDDRGHYGYTF. The CDR3 DNA is TGCGCCAGCAGCCAAGACGACCGGGGCCACTATGGCTACACCTTC.

The chain is built from TRBV4-2 and TRBJ1-6; 8 bases agree with TRBD1. Germline-derived CDR1 and CDR2 are LGHNA and YNFKEQ. The V segment lost 4 bases and the J segment 10 bases; nucleotides outside the gene matches: 9. This CDR3 spans 15 amino acids. CDR3 residues: CASSPPGGDGSPLHF. The CDR3 DNA follows: TGTGCCAGCAGCCCTCCAGGGGGCGACGGCTCACCCCTCCACTTT.

This clone appeared a single time. CDR3 in DNA: TGTGCCAGCAGCCGGGACAGAGCCAATCAGCCCCAGCATTTT. Protein: CASSRDRANQPQHF. The genes are TRBV28 and TRBJ1-5; 7 bases are shared with TRBD1. The V gene end was trimmed by 6 bases and the J gene end by 3 bases; junction bases not matched to a gene: 5. Germline V gene sequence: CDR1 MDHEN, CDR2 SYDVKM. This CDR3 has 14 amino acids.

This clone was picked up one time. This chain connects TRBV28 to TRBJ2-7; TRBD2 matches 10 bases. Unmatched junction bases numbered 7, after V lost 7 bases and J lost 4 bases. CDR3 length: 14 residues. From germline, CDR1 is MDHEN and CDR2 SYDVKM. The CDR3 sequence: CASTTASGSYEQYF. CDR3 coding DNA: TGTGCCAGCACTACGGCTAGCGGGAGTTACGAGCAGTACTTC.

The V call is TRBV27, the J call TRBJ1-5; perhaps TRBD1 as D (5 bases). CDR1 and CDR2 (germline): MNHEY, SMNVEV (reference sequence). This CDR3 contains 17 residues. Trimming shortened V by 7 bases and J by 2 bases, and 21 bases separated the two germline ends. DNA of the CDR3: TGTGCCAGCATGCCAAGAGGGCGCGAAGGGGGCAATCAGCCCCAGCATTTT. As protein: CASMPRGREGGNQPQHF.

The V gene is TRBV5-1, the J gene TRBJ2-1, with a weak D call TRBD2 (6 bases). Germline V gives CDR1 SGHRS, CDR2 YFSETQ. CDR3 length: 15 residues. V dropped 0 bases and J dropped 4 bases, with 11 bases sitting between them. CDR3 DNA: TGCGCCAGCAGCTTGGAAATAGCGGAGTACAATGAGCAGTTCTTC. It yields the protein CASSLEIAEYNEQFF.